This T cell receptor beta chain was profiled in a study of OX40 agonist ivuxolimab in advanced cancers. Profiling relied on immunoSEQ multiplex PCR, and the TCRdb table lists in-frame clones only, not all of them. This repertoire shows tens of thousands of clones, about 81% found once; its top ten account for approximately 1%. The CDR3 is made up of 13 amino acids. V dropped 5 bases and J dropped 6 bases, with 13 bases sitting between them. Germline lookup yields CDR1 SGHTA and CDR2 FQGTGA. The source is an adult with an advanced solid tumor such as melanoma, head and neck, liver or kidney cancer. This specimen was CD4+ or CD8+ T cells sorted from blood, taken in a trial of the OX40 agonist ivuxolimab. The chain uses TRBV7-3 and TRBJ2-5, with D hard to call. The CDR3 region is CASSLTGGKTQYF. The CDR3 coding sequence is TGTGCCAGCAGCCTTACTGGTGGGAAGACCCAGTACTTC.